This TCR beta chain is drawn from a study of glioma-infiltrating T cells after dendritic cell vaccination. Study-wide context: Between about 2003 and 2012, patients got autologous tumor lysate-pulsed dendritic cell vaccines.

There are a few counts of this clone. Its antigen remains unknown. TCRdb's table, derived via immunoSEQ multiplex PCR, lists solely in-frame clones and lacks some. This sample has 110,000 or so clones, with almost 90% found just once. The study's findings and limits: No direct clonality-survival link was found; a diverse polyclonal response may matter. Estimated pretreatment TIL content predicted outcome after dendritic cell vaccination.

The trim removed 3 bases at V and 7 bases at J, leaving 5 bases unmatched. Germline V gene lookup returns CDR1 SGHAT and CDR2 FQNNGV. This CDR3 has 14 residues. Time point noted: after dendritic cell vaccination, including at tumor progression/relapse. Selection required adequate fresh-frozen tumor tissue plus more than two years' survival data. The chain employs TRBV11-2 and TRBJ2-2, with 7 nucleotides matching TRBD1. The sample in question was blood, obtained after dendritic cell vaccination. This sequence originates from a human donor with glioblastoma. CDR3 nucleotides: TGTGCCAGCAGCTTTGGGACAGTTGGCGGGGAGCTGTTTTTT. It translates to CASSFGTVGGELFF. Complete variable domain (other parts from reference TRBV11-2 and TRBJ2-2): EAGVAQSPRYKIIEKRQSVAFWCNPISGHATLYWYQQILGQGPKLLIQFQNNGVVDDSQLPKDRFSAERLKGVDSTLKIQPAKLEDSAVYLCASSFGTVGGELFFGEGSRLTVL.